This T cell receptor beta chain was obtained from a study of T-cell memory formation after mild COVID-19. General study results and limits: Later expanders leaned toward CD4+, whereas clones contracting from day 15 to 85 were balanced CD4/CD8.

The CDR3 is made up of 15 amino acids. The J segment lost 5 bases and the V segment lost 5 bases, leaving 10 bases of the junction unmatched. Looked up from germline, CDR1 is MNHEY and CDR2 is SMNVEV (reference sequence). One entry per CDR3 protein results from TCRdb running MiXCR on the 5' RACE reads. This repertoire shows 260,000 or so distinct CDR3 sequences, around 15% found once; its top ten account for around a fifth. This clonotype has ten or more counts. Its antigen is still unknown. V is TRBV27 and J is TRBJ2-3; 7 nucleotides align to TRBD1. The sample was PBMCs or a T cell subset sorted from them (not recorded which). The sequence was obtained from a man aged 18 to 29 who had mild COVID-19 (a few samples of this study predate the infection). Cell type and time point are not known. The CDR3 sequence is CASSPQRQGKDTQYF. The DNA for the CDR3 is TGTGCCAGCAGTCCCCAGAGACAGGGTAAAGATACGCAGTATTTT.